This T cell receptor (beta chain) was profiled in a study of blood T cell repertoires in COVID-19. Turning to the study itself: Sites across the United States, Italy and Spain contributed samples from acute and convalescent COVID-19. Sample material is recorded as cDNA or gDNA derived from T cells, B-cell-depleted T cells, or PBMCs.

Source study methods: Estimation of nucleated cell counts relied on the amplification of reference gene primers. TCRdb keeps only in-frame clones here, not all; method: immunoSEQ multiplex PCR. From that table come the V and J calls and clone size; the DNA was used to work out D and trimming. The data show more than 40,000 clones, with around 85% seen just once and around 2.9% held by the top ten. Germline-derived CDR1 and CDR2 are LGHDT and YNNKEL (reference sequence). The CDR3 has 15 residues. The V gene end was trimmed by 1 base and the J gene end by 7 bases; junction bases not matched to a gene: 4.

This clonotype was sampled from an elderly woman with acute or convalescent COVID-19. The V gene is TRBV3-1 (or the pseudogene TRBV3-2), the J gene TRBJ1-4; TRBD1 aligns across 9 bases. Sequencing input: peripheral blood. CDR3 nucleotides: TGTGCCAGCAGCCAAGGGACAGGGGAGCGTGAAAAACTGTTTTTT. Its protein product is CASSQGTGEREKLFF.